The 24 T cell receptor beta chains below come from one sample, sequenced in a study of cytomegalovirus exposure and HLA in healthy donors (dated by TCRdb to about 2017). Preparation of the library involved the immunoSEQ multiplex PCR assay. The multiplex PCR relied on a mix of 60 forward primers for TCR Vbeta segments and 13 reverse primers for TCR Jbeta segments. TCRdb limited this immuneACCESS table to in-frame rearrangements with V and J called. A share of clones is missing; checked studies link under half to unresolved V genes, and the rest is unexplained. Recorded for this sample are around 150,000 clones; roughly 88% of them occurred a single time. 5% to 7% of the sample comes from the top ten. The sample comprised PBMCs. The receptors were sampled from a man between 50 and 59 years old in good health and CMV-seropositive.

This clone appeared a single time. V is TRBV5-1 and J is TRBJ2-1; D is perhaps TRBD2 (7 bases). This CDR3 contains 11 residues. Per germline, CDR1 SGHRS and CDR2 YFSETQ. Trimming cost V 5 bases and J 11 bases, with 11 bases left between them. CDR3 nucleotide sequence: TGCGCCAGCAGGGACGGGGGGCAGCAGTTCTTC. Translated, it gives CASRDGGQQFF.

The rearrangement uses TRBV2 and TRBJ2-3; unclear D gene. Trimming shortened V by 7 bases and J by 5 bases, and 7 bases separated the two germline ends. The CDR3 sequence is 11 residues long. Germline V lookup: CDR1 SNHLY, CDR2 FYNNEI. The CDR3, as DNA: TGTGCCAGCATTAGAGGAGATACGCAGTATTTT. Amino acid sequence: CASIRGDTQYF.

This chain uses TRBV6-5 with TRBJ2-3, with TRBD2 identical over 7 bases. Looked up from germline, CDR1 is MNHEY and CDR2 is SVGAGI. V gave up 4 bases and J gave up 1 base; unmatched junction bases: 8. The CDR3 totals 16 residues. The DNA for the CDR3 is TGTGCCAGCAGTTGGGTCGGCGGGAGAGGCACAGATACGCAGTATTTT. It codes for CASSWVGGRGTDTQYF.

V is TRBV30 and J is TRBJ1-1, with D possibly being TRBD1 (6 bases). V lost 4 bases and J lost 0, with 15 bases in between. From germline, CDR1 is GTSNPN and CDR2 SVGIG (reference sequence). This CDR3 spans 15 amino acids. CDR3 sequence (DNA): TGTGCCTGGAACGAGGGGGTTGGAGTGAACACTGAAGCTTTCTTT. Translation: CAWNEGVGVNTEAFF.

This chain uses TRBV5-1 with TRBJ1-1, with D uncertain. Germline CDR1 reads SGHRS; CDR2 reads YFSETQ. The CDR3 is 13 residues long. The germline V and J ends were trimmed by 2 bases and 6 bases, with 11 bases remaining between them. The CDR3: CASSFDTMAEAFF. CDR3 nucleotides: TGCGCCAGCAGCTTTGACACGATGGCTGAAGCTTTCTTT.

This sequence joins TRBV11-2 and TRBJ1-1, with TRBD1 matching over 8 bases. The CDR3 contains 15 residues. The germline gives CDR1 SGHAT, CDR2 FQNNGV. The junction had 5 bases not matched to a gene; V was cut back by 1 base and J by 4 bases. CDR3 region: CASSLGQGIPTEAFF. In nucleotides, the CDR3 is TGTGCCAGCAGCTTAGGACAGGGGATACCCACTGAAGCTTTCTTT.

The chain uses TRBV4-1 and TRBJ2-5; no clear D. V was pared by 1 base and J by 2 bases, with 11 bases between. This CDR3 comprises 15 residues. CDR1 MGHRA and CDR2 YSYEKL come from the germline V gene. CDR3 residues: CASSQGQAAQETQYF. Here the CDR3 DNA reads TGCGCCAGCAGCCAAGGTCAGGCAGCTCAAGAGACCCAGTACTTC.

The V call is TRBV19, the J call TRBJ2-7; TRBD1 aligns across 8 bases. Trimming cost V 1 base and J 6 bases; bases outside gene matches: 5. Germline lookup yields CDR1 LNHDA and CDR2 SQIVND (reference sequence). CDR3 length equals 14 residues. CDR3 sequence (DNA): TGTGCCAGTAGTATAGCCCCTACAGGGGGCGAGCAGTACTTC. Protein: CASSIAPTGGEQYF. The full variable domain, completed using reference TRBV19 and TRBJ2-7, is DGGITQSPKYLFRKEGQNVTLSCEQNLNHDAMYWYRQDPGQGLRLIYYSQIVNDFQKGDIAEGYSVSREKKESFPLTVTSAQKNPTAFYLCASSIAPTGGEQYFGPGTRLTVT.

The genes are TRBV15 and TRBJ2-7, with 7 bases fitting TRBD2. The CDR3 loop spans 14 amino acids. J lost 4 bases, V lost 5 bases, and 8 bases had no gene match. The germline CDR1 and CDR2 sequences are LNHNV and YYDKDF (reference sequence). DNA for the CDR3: TGTGCCACCAGCTTCCGGCCCGGGGGGTACGAGCAGTACTTC. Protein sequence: CATSFRPGGYEQYF.

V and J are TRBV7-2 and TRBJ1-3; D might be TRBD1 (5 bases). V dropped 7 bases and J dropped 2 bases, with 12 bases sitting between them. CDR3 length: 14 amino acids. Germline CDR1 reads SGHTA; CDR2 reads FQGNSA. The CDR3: CASTLSGAGNTIYF. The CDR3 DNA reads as TGTGCCAGCACCCTCTCGGGGGCTGGAAACACCATATATTTT.

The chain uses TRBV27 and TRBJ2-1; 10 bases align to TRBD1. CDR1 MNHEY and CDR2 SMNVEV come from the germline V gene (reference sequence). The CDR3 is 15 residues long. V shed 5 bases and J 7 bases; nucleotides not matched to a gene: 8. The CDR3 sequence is CASSQGQGLVNEQFF. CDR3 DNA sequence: TGTGCCAGCAGTCAGGGACAGGGGTTAGTAAATGAGCAGTTCTTC.

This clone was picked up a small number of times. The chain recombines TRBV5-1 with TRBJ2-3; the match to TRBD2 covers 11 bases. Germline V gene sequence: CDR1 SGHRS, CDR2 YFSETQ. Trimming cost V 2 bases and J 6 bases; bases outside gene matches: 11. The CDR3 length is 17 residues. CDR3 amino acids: CASSFERTSGSGDTQYF. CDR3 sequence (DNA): TGCGCCAGCAGCTTCGAAAGAACTAGCGGGAGTGGTGATACGCAGTATTTT.

The CDR3 DNA follows: TGTGCCAGCAGCTTAGGGAGATACACTGAAGCTTTCTTT. Translating gives CASSLGRYTEAFF. The chain uses TRBV7-2 and TRBJ1-1; D uncertain. The CDR3 runs to 13 residues. Trimming stripped 1 base from V and 3 bases from J, with 6 bases between. Germline CDR1 and CDR2: SGHTA and FQGNSA. Using reference TRBV7-2 and TRBJ1-1 for the parts outside the CDR3, the full variable domain is GAGVSQSPSNKVTEKGKDVELRCDPISGHTALYWYRQSLGQGLEFLIYFQGNSAPDKSGLPSDRFSAERTGGSVSTLTIQRTQQEDSAVYLCASSLGRYTEAFFGQGTRLTVV.

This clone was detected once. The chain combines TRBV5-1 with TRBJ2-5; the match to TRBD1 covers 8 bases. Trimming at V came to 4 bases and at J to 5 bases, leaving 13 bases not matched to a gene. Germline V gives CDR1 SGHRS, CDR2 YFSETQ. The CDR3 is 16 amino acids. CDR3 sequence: CASSPPGQENGETQYF. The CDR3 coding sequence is TGCGCCAGCAGCCCCCCGGGACAGGAAAACGGCGAGACCCAGTACTTC.

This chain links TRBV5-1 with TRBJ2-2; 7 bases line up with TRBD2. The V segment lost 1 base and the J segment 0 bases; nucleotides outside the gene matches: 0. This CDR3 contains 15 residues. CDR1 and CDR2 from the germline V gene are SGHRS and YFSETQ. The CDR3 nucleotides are TGCGCCAGCAGCTTGAGCGGGGCGAACACCGGGGAGCTGTTTTTT. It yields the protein CASSLSGANTGELFF.

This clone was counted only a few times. The CDR3: CASSIVRGAGEQFF. In DNA, the CDR3 is TGTGCCAGTAGTATAGTCCGGGGGGCGGGTGAGCAGTTCTTC. V is TRBV19 and J is TRBJ2-1; maybe TRBD2 (7 bases). Germline values: CDR1 LNHDA, CDR2 SQIVND (reference sequence). V dropped 1 base and J dropped 9 bases, with 13 bases sitting between them. This CDR3 region has 14 residues. Full variable domain (remainder filled in from reference TRBV19 and TRBJ2-1): DGGITQSPKYLFRKEGQNVTLSCEQNLNHDAMYWYRQDPGQGLRLIYYSQIVNDFQKGDIAEGYSVSREKKESFPLTVTSAQKNPTAFYLCASSIVRGAGEQFFGPGTRLTVL.

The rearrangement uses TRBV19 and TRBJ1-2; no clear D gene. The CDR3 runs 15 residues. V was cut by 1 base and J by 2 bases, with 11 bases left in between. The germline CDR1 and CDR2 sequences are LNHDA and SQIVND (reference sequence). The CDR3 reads CASSIVGGSNYGYTF. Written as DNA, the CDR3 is TGTGCCAGTAGTATAGTCGGCGGTTCAAACTATGGCTACACCTTC.

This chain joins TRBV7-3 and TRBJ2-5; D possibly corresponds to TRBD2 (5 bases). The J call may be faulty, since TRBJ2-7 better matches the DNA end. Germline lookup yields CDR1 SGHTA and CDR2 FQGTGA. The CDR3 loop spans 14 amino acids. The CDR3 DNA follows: TGTGCCAGCAGCCCGGACGGACTCTCCTACGAGCAGTACTTC. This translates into CASSPDGLSYEQYF.

CDR3 sequence (DNA): TGTGCCAGCAGTTACTCGCGGGGGGGAAGTGAAAAACTGTTTTTT. Its translation is CASSYSRGGSEKLFF. The genes are TRBV6-5 and TRBJ1-4; weak D call: TRBD1 (5 bases). Germline V gene sequence: CDR1 MNHEY, CDR2 SVGAGI. This CDR3 comprises 15 residues. With 0 bases removed from V and 7 bases from J, the gap between germline ends came to 12 bases.

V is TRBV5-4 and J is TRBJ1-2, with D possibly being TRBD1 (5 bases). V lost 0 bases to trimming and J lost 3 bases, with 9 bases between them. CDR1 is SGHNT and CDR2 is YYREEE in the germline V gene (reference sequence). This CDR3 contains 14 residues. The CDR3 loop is CASSLGAGDYGYTF. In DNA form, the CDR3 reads TGTGCCAGCAGCTTGGGGGCGGGGGACTATGGCTACACCTTC.

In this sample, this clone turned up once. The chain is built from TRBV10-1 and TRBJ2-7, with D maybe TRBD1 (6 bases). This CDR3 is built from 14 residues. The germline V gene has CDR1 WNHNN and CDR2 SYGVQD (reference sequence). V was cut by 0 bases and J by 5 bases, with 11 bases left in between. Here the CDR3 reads CASSESGALHEQYF. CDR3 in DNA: TGCGCCAGCAGTGAGTCGGGGGCTCTCCACGAGCAGTACTTC.

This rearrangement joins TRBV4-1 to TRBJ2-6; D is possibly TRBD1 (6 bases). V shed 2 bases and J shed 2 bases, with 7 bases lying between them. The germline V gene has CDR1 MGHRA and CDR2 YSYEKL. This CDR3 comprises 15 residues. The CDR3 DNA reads TGCGCCAGCAGCCAAAGGACAGCTGGGGCCAACGTCCTGACTTTC. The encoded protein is CASSQRTAGANVLTF.

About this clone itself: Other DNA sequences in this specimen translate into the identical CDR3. CDR3 sequence reads: CASSLGRAGNTIYF. The CDR3 DNA follows: TGTGCCAGCAGCTTGGGGAGAGCTGGAAACACCATATATTTT. The chain links TRBV5-6 to TRBJ1-3; D uncertain. The V gene's germline CDR1 is SGHDT and CDR2 YYEEEE. CDR3 length: 14 amino acids. The V end was cut by 0 bases, the J end by 2 bases, with 6 bases between.

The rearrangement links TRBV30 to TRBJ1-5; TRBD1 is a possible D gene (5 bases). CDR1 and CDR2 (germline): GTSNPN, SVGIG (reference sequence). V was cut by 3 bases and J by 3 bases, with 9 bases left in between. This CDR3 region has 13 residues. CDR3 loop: CAWSGGNNQPQHF. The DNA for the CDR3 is TGTGCCTGGAGCGGGGGTAACAATCAGCCCCAGCATTTT.